A selection of T cell receptor beta chains follows, all from one sample in a study of blood T cell repertoires in COVID-19. The repertoire was sequenced with immunoSEQ multiplex PCR; TCRdb's copy has only in-frame clones and lacks some. The repertoire has 100,000 to 150,000 clones, about 86% of them found once; the top ten carry more than 3%. Sequenced input: peripheral blood. The receptors were gathered from a woman aged 45-65 years with acute or convalescent COVID-19. CDR3s include the opening cysteine and the closing phenylalanine or tryptophan. The order of the fields is J gene, V gene, D gene, clone size, CDR3 DNA, CDR3 protein. A D gene is named only where the DNA matches it firmly. Not every row has a clone size; where given, it reads once, few, many or a size class.

TRBJ2-2 TRBV19 . . TGTGCCAGTAGTCTGCAGGGCCGATCCACCGGGGAGCTGTTTTTT CASSLQGRSTGELFF
TRBJ2-1 TRBV27 TRBD2 . TGTGCCAGCATGAGTTTGAGGGAGGGTATGGAGCAGTTCTTC CASMSLREGMEQFF
TRBJ2-5 TRBV29-1 TRBD1 . TGCAGCGTGGGACAGGGGGGCCAAGAGACCCAGTACTTC CSVGQGGQETQYF
TRBJ2-7 TRBV11-2 . . TGTGCCAGCAGCTACGGACAGAACTACGAGCAGTACTTC CASSYGQNYEQYF
TRBJ1-5 TRBV29-1 TRBD1 . TGCAGCATTTGGACAGGGCAGGGGCCCCAGCATTTT CSIWTGQGPQHF
TRBJ2-5 TRBV28 TRBD2 . TGTGCCAGCAGTTCACTAGCGGGTGCGCAAGAGACCCAGTACTTC CASSSLAGAQETQYF
TRBJ1-3 TRBV4-1 . . TGCGCCAGCAGCCAAGACCACACGCCAAACACCATATATTTT CASSQDHTPNTIYF
TRBJ1-6 TRBV9 . . TGTGCCAGCAGCCCGAGCTGGACAGAGAATTCACCCCTCCACTTT CASSPSWTENSPLHF
TRBJ1-2 TRBV5-1 TRBD1 few TGCGCCAGCAGCTCATTTTCGGGACAGGGAATTGGCTACACCTTC CASSSFSGQGIGYTF
TRBJ2-1 TRBV11-2 TRBD2 . TGTGCCAGCAGCTTAGCGGGAGGTTACAATGAGCAGTTCTTC CASSLAGGYNEQFF
TRBJ1-3 TRBV2 TRBD1 . TGTGCCAGGGACAGGGCTGGAAACACCATATATTTT CARDRAGNTIYF
TRBJ1-3 TRBV15 . . TGTGCCACCAGCAGAGATGCGGGACTGACATCTGGAAACACCATATATTTT CATSRDAGLTSGNTIYF
TRBJ1-1 TRBV12-3/TRBV12-4 TRBD1 . TGTGCCAGCAGAGTGACAGGGTACACTGAAGCTTTCTTT CASRVTGYTEAFF
TRBJ1-1 TRBV11-2 . . TGTGCCAGCAGCCAAGGGACCGGGAGTACTGAAGCTTTCTTT CASSQGTGSTEAFF
TRBJ2-5 TRBV30 TRBD2 . TGTGCCTGGAGACTAGCGGGGGAAGAGACCCAGTACTTC CAWRLAGEETQYF
TRBJ2-7 TRBV28 . . TGTGCCAGCAGTTCGCCCGGGACAAGCGAGCAGTACTTC CASSSPGTSEQYF
TRBJ2-1 TRBV14 TRBD2 . TGTGCCAGCAGCCCCAAGCTCGGGACTAGCCCCTACAATGAGCAGTTCTTC CASSPKLGTSPYNEQFF
TRBJ2-1 TRBV4-1 TRBD2 . TGCGCCAGCAGCCAAGATCCCCTCCGGGGTAGCGGGAGTTACAATGAGCAGTTCTTC CASSQDPLRGSGSYNEQFF
TRBJ1-3 TRBV4-2 . . TGTGCCAGCAGCAACCCAGGGCCCTCTGGAAACACCATATATTTT CASSNPGPSGNTIYF
TRBJ2-2 TRBV15 . . TGTGCCACCAGCACGTGGACTCAGGGGTCCGGGGAGCTGTTTTTT CATSTWTQGSGELFF
TRBJ1-1 TRBV3-1/TRBV3-2 . . TGTGCCAGCAGCCAAGTTTCGGGGGTGATATCTAAGACAGCTTTCTTT CASSQVSGVISKTAFF
TRBJ1-6 TRBV19 TRBD1 once TGTGCCAGTCAACTTATAGGGGACAGGTATAATTCACCCCTCCACTTT CASQLIGDRYNSPLHF
TRBJ1-1 TRBV2 . . TGTGCCAGCAAGTCGGGGGGCGCAGCTTTCTTT CASKSGGAAFF
TRBJ2-1 TRBV13 TRBD2 few TGTGCCAGCACCCGGGGGCGGGGGGACAATGAGCAGTTCTTC CASTRGRGDNEQFF
TRBJ2-1 TRBV10-3 TRBD2 . TGTGCCATCAGTGAGGGACTAGCGGGATATTTGCCGTACAATGAGCAGTTCTTC CAISEGLAGYLPYNEQFF
TRBJ2-5 TRBV27 TRBD2 . TGTGCCAGCAGTTTTACTAGCGGGAAGACCCAGTACTTC CASSFTSGKTQYF
TRBJ2-7 TRBV7-3 . . TGTGCCAGCAGCTTAGTCGGCGTGGGAGCCTACGAGCAGTACTTC CASSLVGVGAYEQYF
TRBJ2-3 TRBV7-8 TRBD2 . TGTGCCAGCAGCACATCCTTAAGCGGGAGCAGCACAGATACGCAGTATTTT CASSTSLSGSSTDTQYF
TRBJ2-1 TRBV3-1/TRBV3-2 TRBD2 few TGTGCCAGCAGCCAACTAGCGGGAGGGCTATCTCACAATGAGCAGTTCTTC CASSQLAGGLSHNEQFF
TRBJ1-1 TRBV11-2 . . TGTGCCAGCAGCTTAATTAGGGGGAAGGTTCACACTGAAGCTTTCTTT CASSLIRGKVHTEAFF
TRBJ2-7 TRBV11-3 TRBD1 . TGTGCCAGCAGCCTCGGGACAGGGGTTTCCGAGCAGTACTTC CASSLGTGVSEQYF
TRBJ2-3 TRBV2 TRBD2 . TGTGCCAGCAGTGGACTAGCGGGGGACACAGATACGCAGTATTTT CASSGLAGDTDTQYF
TRBJ2-4 TRBV6-2/TRBV6-3 TRBD2 . TGTGCCAGCAGTTACTCGAAAAGCGGGGGTGACATAGCCAAAAACATTCAGTACTTC CASSYSKSGGDIAKNIQYF
TRBJ2-1 TRBV7-7 TRBD2 . TGTGCTAGCAGCTTAGGGACTAGCGGATCCTACAATGAGCAGTTCTTC CASSLGTSGSYNEQFF
TRBJ2-7 TRBV14 TRBD2 . TGTGCCAGCTCATCCTGGGGTAGCGGGAGGATAGAGCAGTACTTC CASSSWGSGRIEQYF